The rows below give T cell receptor beta chains drawn from one sample of a study of shared clonotypes between healthy human individuals. Method: immunoSEQ multiplex PCR; TCRdb's copy keeps in-frame clones and lacks some. The sample carries some 1 million clones, approximately 72% recorded once. Sequenced material: memory CD4+ T cells sorted from blood. The receptors derive from a man younger than 35 in good health. CDR3s include the opening cysteine and the closing phenylalanine or tryptophan. D genes are given only for firm matches. Part of the rows lack a size; the others show once, few, many or a class for expanded clones.

V gene	J gene	D gene	clone size	CDR3 protein	CDR3 DNA
TRBV6-5	TRBJ1-5	TRBD1	.	CASSYKQGDQPQHF	TGTGCCAGCAGTTATAAACAGGGGGATCAGCCCCAGCATTTT
TRBV23-1	TRBJ2-1	.	.	CASRNRRNSYNEQFF	TGCGCCAGCAGAAACCGACGGAATTCCTACAATGAGCAGTTCTTC
TRBV5-1	TRBJ1-3	TRBD1	few	CASSIQTGADSGNTIYF	TGCGCCAGCAGCATACAGACAGGGGCAGACTCTGGAAACACCATATATTTT
TRBV27	TRBJ2-7	TRBD2	.	CASSAGVEQYF	TGTGCCAGCAGTGCGGGAGTTGAGCAGTACTTC
TRBV11-2	TRBJ2-3	.	.	CASSRDGPTDTQYF	TGTGCCAGCAGCCGGGACGGTCCCACAGATACGCAGTATTTT
TRBV4-1	TRBJ1-2	.	.	CASSPPQGRGYGYTF	TGCGCCAGCAGCCCCCCACAGGGTAGGGGCTATGGCTACACCTTC
TRBV5-4	TRBJ1-6	.	.	CASSLKEGGSPLHF	TGTGCCAGCAGCTTAAAAGAGGGGGGTTCACCCCTCCACTTT
TRBV27	TRBJ1-6	TRBD1	.	CASSFWDRDDSPLHF	TGTGCCAGCAGTTTCTGGGACAGGGATGATTCACCCCTCCACTTT
TRBV4-3	TRBJ1-5	.	.	CASSQKGGDQPQHF	TGCGCCAGCAGCCAGAAAGGAGGGGATCAGCCCCAGCATTTT
TRBV29-1	TRBJ2-3	.	.	CSVEGAKSDTQYF	TGCAGCGTTGAAGGAGCAAAAAGTGATACGCAGTATTTT
TRBV4-1	TRBJ1-2	.	few	CASSQVGLVRHF	TGCGCCAGCAGCCAAGTTGGTCTGGTCAGACACTTC
TRBV6-5	TRBJ2-7	.	few	CASSSFTEQYF	TGTGCCAGCAGCTCATTTACGGAGCAGTACTTC
TRBV6-5	TRBJ1-6	TRBD1	few	CASSPPGTGSPLHF	TGTGCCAGCAGTCCCCCCGGGACAGGGTCACCCCTCCACTTT
TRBV5-8	TRBJ1-1	.	.	CASSLGGSGNTEAFF	TGTGCCAGCAGCTTGGGCGGATCCGGGAACACTGAAGCTTTCTTT
TRBV5-1	TRBJ2-1	.	.	CASSPLAGYNEQFF	TGCGCCAGCAGCCCTCTGGCGGGGTACAATGAGCAGTTCTTC
TRBV18	TRBJ2-7	TRBD2	.	CASSPASGNSYEQYF	TGTGCCAGCTCACCAGCGAGCGGGAACTCCTACGAGCAGTACTTC
TRBV6-1	TRBJ1-6	.	.	CASSHGLGSPLHF	TGTGCCAGCAGCCACGGGCTTGGTTCACCCCTCCACTTT
TRBV7-2	TRBJ2-3	TRBD1	.	CASSFRTGPLTGDTQYF	TGTGCCAGCAGCTTCCGGACAGGCCCTCTTACAGGAGATACGCAGTATTTT
TRBV5-8	TRBJ2-5	.	once	CASSNRDPRGETQYF	TGTGCCAGCAGTAACCGGGACCCACGGGGGGAGACCCAGTACTTC
TRBV18	TRBJ2-2	.	.	CASSPPSQGWAGELFF	TGTGCCAGCTCACCACCTAGCCAGGGATGGGCCGGGGAGCTGTTTTTT
TRBV25-1	TRBJ1-2	TRBD1	.	CASRGQVYGYTF	TGTGCCAGCAGGGGACAGGTTTATGGCTACACCTTC
TRBV19	TRBJ1-2	TRBD1	.	CASMARTGKESSYGYTF	TGTGCCAGTATGGCCCGGACAGGAAAAGAGTCCTCCTATGGCTACACCTTC
TRBV19	TRBJ2-4	.	.	CASSISQGNIQYF	TGTGCCAGTAGTATATCGCAAGGGAACATTCAGTACTTC
TRBV18	TRBJ2-2	TRBD1	many	CASSLTGFPGELFF	TGTGCCAGCTCACTGACAGGGTTCCCCGGGGAGCTGTTTTTT
TRBV7-2	TRBJ2-7	TRBD2	.	CASSLALAGGPYEQYF	TGTGCCAGCAGCTTAGCGCTAGCGGGAGGGCCTTACGAGCAGTACTTC
TRBV10-1	TRBJ1-1	TRBD1	.	CASSGSRAGGTEAFF	TGCGCCAGCAGTGGGTCTAGAGCAGGGGGCACTGAAGCTTTCTTT
TRBV4-1	TRBJ2-5	.	few	CASSQGAVGETQYF	TGCGCCAGCAGCCAAGGGGCCGTGGGAGAGACCCAGTACTTC
TRBV10-3	TRBJ1-3	TRBD1	once	CAISQGAGFGSGNTIYF	TGTGCCATCTCCCAGGGGGCAGGGTTTGGCTCTGGAAACACCATATATTTT
TRBV28	TRBJ1-1	TRBD1	.	CASSSGGPMNTEAFF	TGTGCCAGCAGTTCAGGGGGTCCAATGAACACTGAAGCTTTCTTT
TRBV6-5	TRBJ1-6	TRBD1	.	CASRRPGQGYSPLHF	TGTGCCAGCAGGCGGCCGGGACAGGGGTATTCACCCCTCCACTTT
TRBV2	TRBJ2-4	TRBD2	.	CASSSSGGKNIQYF	TGTGCCAGCAGTTCTAGCGGGGGCAAAAACATTCAGTACTTC
TRBV29-1	TRBJ2-1	TRBD2	.	CSVEDHSGALYNEQFF	TGCAGCGTTGAAGACCATAGCGGGGCGCTTTACAATGAGCAGTTCTTC
TRBV27	TRBJ2-7	.	.	CASSSAGTIFYF	TGTGCCAGCAGTTCAGCCGGGACAATTTTCTACTTC
TRBV7-2	TRBJ2-1	TRBD2	.	CASFPKRGANNEQFF	TGTGCCAGCTTTCCGAAGCGGGGGGCCAACAATGAGCAGTTCTTC
TRBV29-1	TRBJ2-5	.	.	CSIGGAQETQYF	TGCAGCATAGGGGGAGCGCAAGAGACCCAGTACTTC
TRBV27	TRBJ1-4	TRBD1	few	CASKTGGYEKLFF	TGTGCCAGCAAGACAGGGGGTTATGAAAAACTGTTTTTT
TRBV7-2	TRBJ2-7	.	.	CASSLAGEEAYEQYF	TGTGCCAGCAGCTTAGCGGGGGAAGAGGCCTACGAGCAGTACTTC
TRBV29-1	TRBJ1-1	TRBD1	.	CSGRQGASTEAFF	TGCAGCGGGAGACAGGGGGCTAGTACTGAAGCTTTCTTT
TRBV18	TRBJ1-4	TRBD1	few	CASSLRGTGVGNEKLFF	TGTGCCAGCTCACTGCGCGGGACAGGGGTCGGTAATGAAAAACTGTTTTTT
TRBV30	TRBJ1-1	.	.	CAWRKDKNTEAFF	TGTGCCTGGAGAAAGGATAAGAACACTGAAGCTTTCTTT
TRBV27	TRBJ2-6	TRBD1	many	CASKGTASGANVLTF	TGTGCCAGCAAAGGGACAGCCTCTGGGGCCAACGTCCTGACTTTC
TRBV4-1	TRBJ1-1	.	few	CASSHPGRLTEAFF	TGCGCCAGCAGTCATCCAGGGAGGCTCACTGAAGCTTTCTTT
TRBV6-1	TRBJ2-3	.	.	CASSETFQGNTQYF	TGTGCCAGCAGTGAGACGTTTCAGGGAAATACGCAGTATTTT
TRBV18	TRBJ1-2	.	.	CASSPTAQVGNGYTF	TGTGCCAGCTCACCAACGGCGCAGGTGGGCAATGGCTACACCTTC
TRBV6-1	TRBJ1-2	.	.	CASRVNYGYTF	TGTGCCAGCAGGGTGAACTATGGCTACACCTTC
TRBV5-1	TRBJ2-3	.	.	CASSSWDWKTDTQYF	TGCGCCAGCAGCTCCTGGGACTGGAAAACAGATACGCAGTATTTT
TRBV10-3	TRBJ2-7	.	.	CAISDGSYEQYF	TGTGCCATCAGTGACGGATCCTACGAGCAGTACTTC
TRBV27	TRBJ2-1	.	.	CASSFTGNAYNEQFF	TGTGCCAGCAGTTTTACTGGGAACGCCTACAATGAGCAGTTCTTC
TRBV5-1	TRBJ2-7	TRBD2	.	CASGVTSGSYEQYF	TGCGCCAGTGGTGTGACTAGCGGGTCGTACGAGCAGTACTTC
TRBV9	TRBJ1-4	TRBD1	once	CASSVGQGGSNEKLFF	TGTGCCAGCAGCGTCGGACAGGGGGGGTCAAATGAAAAACTGTTTTTT
TRBV7-2	TRBJ2-3	.	.	CASSFGRRSTDTQYF	TGTGCCAGCAGCTTCGGGAGAAGGAGCACAGATACGCAGTATTTT
TRBV7-8	TRBJ1-1	.	.	CASSLMTELNTEAFF	TGTGCCAGCAGCTTAATGACAGAGCTGAACACTGAAGCTTTCTTT